These 15 T cell receptor beta chains share one sample of origin, sequenced in a study of T cell responses to AZD1222 COVID-19 vaccine. Profiling relied on immunoSEQ multiplex PCR, and the TCRdb table lists in-frame clones only, not all of them. The sample lists roughly 170,000 clones, 94% seen once, with roughly 1.7% in the top ten. The starting material was peripheral blood, obtained 28 days after the second AZD1222 dose. These receptors all stem from an adult who received the AZD1222 COVID-19 vaccine.

This clone ranks as medium-sized. This sample includes further DNA sequences coding for the same CDR3. The chain has TRBV6-6 and TRBJ2-7, with a weak D call TRBD1 (6 bases). V dropped 2 bases and J dropped 7 bases, with 9 bases sitting between them. The germline CDR1 and CDR2 sequences are MNHNY and SVGAGI (reference sequence). The length of the CDR3 is 12 residues. CDR3 in DNA: TGTGCCAGCAGTTACGGGGGCGGGGAGCAGTACTTC. This codes for CASSYGGGEQYF.

V gene TRBV5-4 combines with J gene TRBJ2-5, with D possibly matching TRBD1 (6 bases). Trimming stripped 0 bases from V and 4 bases from J, with 7 bases between. Per the germline V gene, CDR1 is SGHNT and CDR2 is YYREEE (reference sequence). The CDR3 runs 13 residues. The CDR3 region has the DNA TGTGCCAGCAGCTTGGCCAGGGGAGAGACCCAGTACTTC. This sequence encodes CASSLARGETQYF.

The chain links TRBV23-1 to TRBJ2-7; D is uncertain. TRBV23-1 is an ORF, and what it does is uncertain. Trimming cost V 0 bases and J 0 bases, with 9 bases left between them. The CDR3 covers 15 residues. CDR3 in DNA: TGCGCCAGCAGTCAATCGGTAGGCACCTCCTACGAGCAGTACTTC. Encoded protein: CASSQSVGTSYEQYF.

This rearrangement joins TRBV6-5 to TRBJ1-4; 8 bases fit TRBD1. The CDR3 consists of 16 residues. V lost 0 bases and J lost 6; bases outside the gene matches: 6. The germline gives CDR1 MNHEY, CDR2 SVGAGI. CDR3 DNA: TGTGCCAGCAGTTACTCGACGGGACAGGCTCATGAAAAACTGTTTTTT. It translates to CASSYSTGQAHEKLFF.

The V gene is TRBV21-1, the J gene TRBJ2-3; TRBD1 is the table's D call and was not checked against the DNA. TRBV21-1 is an annotated pseudogene. The CDR3 is 14 amino acids. CDR3 region: CASYYRVRTDTQYF. The CDR3 DNA is TGTGCCAGCTACTACAGGGTTCGGACAGATACGCAGTATTTT.

V and J are TRBV30 and TRBJ2-1; TRBD2 matches at 10 bases. The junction had 2 bases not matched to a gene; V was cut back by 1 base and J by 5 bases. The CDR3 is made up of 14 amino acids. Germline assignment: CDR1 GTSNPN and CDR2 SVGIG (reference sequence). CDR3 amino acids: CAWSALAGHNEQFF. The CDR3 DNA reads as TGTGCCTGGAGTGCACTAGCGGGACACAATGAGCAGTTCTTC.

This chain links TRBV3-1 (or the pseudogene TRBV3-2) with TRBJ2-1; 7 bases are a match to TRBD2. This CDR3 is 18 amino acids long. Germline CDR1 is LGHDT and CDR2 is YNNKEL (reference sequence). J gave up 8 bases and V 4 bases, and 20 bases lay outside the gene matches. The CDR3 loop is CASSPRLGLTLGGDEQFF. CDR3 sequence (DNA): TGTGCCAGCAGCCCTCGCCTGGGACTTACCTTGGGGGGGGATGAGCAGTTCTTC.

This clone was counted between two and nine times. This chain uses TRBV2 with TRBJ1-1, with a tentative D call TRBD1 (5 bases). The CDR3 is made up of 15 amino acids. The germline CDR1 and CDR2 sequences are SNHLY and FYNNEI. With 7 bases removed from V and 0 bases from J, the gap between germline ends came to 15 bases. The CDR3 sequence: CASTKGRGLNTEAFF. CDR3 coding DNA: TGTGCCAGCACCAAAGGGCGGGGCCTGAACACTGAAGCTTTCTTT.

The rearrangement links TRBV21-1 to TRBJ2-1; the table calls TRBD2, which could not be checked here. TRBV21-1 corresponds to a pseudogene. The CDR3 is made up of 18 amino acids. The CDR3 DNA sequence: TGTGCCAGCAGCCACGGACTAGCGGGGGATTTTCGAAACAATGAGCAGTTCTTC. As protein: CASSHGLAGDFRNNEQFF.

This chain connects TRBV30 to TRBJ2-1; D call uncertain. The CDR3 spans 11 residues. The ends were cut back, 3 bases at V and 9 bases at J, with 9 bases in the middle. CDR1 and CDR2 from the germline V gene are GTSNPN and SVGIG (reference sequence). The CDR3 is CAWRFSVEQFF. As DNA, the CDR3 is TGTGCCTGGAGGTTTTCGGTTGAGCAGTTCTTC.

The rearrangement joins TRBV10-3 to TRBJ2-7; the match to TRBD1 covers 7 bases. Per germline, CDR1 ENHRY and CDR2 SYGVKD. The CDR3 contains 13 residues. V lost 10 bases to trimming and J lost 3 bases; unmatched junction nucleotides: 9. CDR3 amino acids: CATYRQGNYEQYF. The CDR3 DNA reads as TGTGCCACGTACCGACAGGGCAACTACGAGCAGTACTTC.

The rearrangement links TRBV15 to TRBJ1-1; D not certain. The CDR3 consists of 16 residues. The germline V and J ends were trimmed by 1 base and 1 base, with 13 bases remaining between them. Looked up from germline, CDR1 is LNHNV and CDR2 is YYDKDF (reference sequence). The CDR3 DNA is TGTGCCACCAGCAGAGTCCTTCTCTGGGGGAACACTGAAGCTTTCTTT. It specifies CATSRVLLWGNTEAFF. The full variable domain, in which reference TRBV15 and TRBJ1-1 provide the parts outside the CDR3, is DAMVIQNPRYQVTQFGKPVTLSCSQTLNHNVMYWYQQKSSQAPKLLFHYYDKDFNNEADTPDNFQSRRPNTSFCFLDIRSPGLGDTAMYLCATSRVLLWGNTEAFFGQGTRLTVV.

The genes are TRBV2 and TRBJ2-3; D perhaps matches TRBD1 (7 bases). CDR3 length: 15 residues. V was clipped by 6 bases and J by 2 bases, with 15 bases between them. The germline V gene has CDR1 SNHLY and CDR2 FYNNEI. The CDR3 sequence is CASRAGQLTTDTQYF. The CDR3 DNA reads as TGTGCCAGCAGGGCGGGACAGCTAACCACAGATACGCAGTATTTT.

The chain is built from TRBV29-1 and TRBJ2-2; D tentatively reads TRBD1 or TRBD2 (6 bases each). Trimming left V 0 bases short and J 5 bases short, with 16 bases between. CDR1 is SQVTM and CDR2 is ANQGSEA in the germline V gene. The CDR3 contains 16 residues. The CDR3: CSVEDSSGARTGELFF. The DNA of the CDR3 is TGCAGCGTTGAAGATTCATCGGGGGCTCGGACCGGGGAGCTGTTTTTT.

This chain uses TRBV15 with TRBJ2-7, with 7 bases aligning to TRBD1. Germline assignment: CDR1 LNHNV and CDR2 YYDKDF (reference sequence). This CDR3 comprises 15 residues. The ends lost 0 bases at V and 3 bases at J; junction bases unmatched: 5. The CDR3 DNA reads as TGTGCCACCAGCAGAGAAAGGACAGGCGTCTACGAGCAGTACTTC. Protein: CATSRERTGVYEQYF.